This T cell receptor beta chain originates from a study of graft-versus-host responses after intestinal transplantation. With 0 bases removed from V and 6 bases from J, the gap between germline ends came to 16 bases. CDR3 length: 16 residues. Germline CDR1 ENHRY, CDR2 SYGVKD. Concerning this clone itself: Its target is not known.

Using immunoSEQ multiplex PCR, the repertoire was profiled, and TCRdb retains in-frame clones only, with some absent. The sample shows about 120,000 clones, roughly 95% of them seen only once. This chain joins TRBV10-3 and TRBJ2-3, with D maybe TRBD2 (6 bases). The source material was unstimulated CD8+ T cells sorted from spleen or lymph node cells, sampled before intestinal transplant. The sequence was collected from a human donor who received an intestinal transplant. The CDR3 sequence is CAISESVTGRDDTQYF. CDR3 nucleotides: TGTGCCATCAGTGAGTCGGTGACGGGGCGGGATGATACGCAGTATTTT.